These T cell receptor beta chains were read from a single sample in a study of blood T cell repertoires in COVID-19. Sequenced by immunoSEQ multiplex PCR; TCRdb stores in-frame clones only, minus some. Among over 150,000 clones listed, 65% to 85% were seen once. Sequencing used peripheral blood. The receptors were gathered from a woman in her 40s with COVID-19, enrolled during active disease. Both conserved end residues are part of each CDR3. Fields, in order: D gene, V gene, clone size, J gene, CDR3 protein, CDR3 DNA. D genes are given only for firm matches. Size values are once, few and many counts, or a class for expanded clones, and some rows have none.

D: TRBD2; V: TRBV27; size: NA; J: TRBJ2-1; CDR3: CASSLIAGDNEQFF; DNA: TGTGCCAGCAGTTTGATAGCGGGGGACAATGAGCAGTTCTTC
D: NA; V: TRBV14; size: NA; J: TRBJ2-5; CDR3: CASSQGASKTQYF; DNA: TGTGCCAGCAGCCAAGGGGCCTCGAAGACCCAGTACTTC
D: NA; V: TRBV4-1; size: NA; J: TRBJ2-7; CDR3: CASSQVPSRYEQYF; DNA: TGCGCCAGCAGCCAAGTCCCTAGCAGGTACGAGCAGTACTTC
D: TRBD1; V: TRBV7-3; size: NA; J: TRBJ1-2; CDR3: CASSPTGDYGYTF; DNA: TGTGCCAGCAGCCCGACAGGGGACTATGGCTACACCTTC
D: TRBD1; V: TRBV2; size: once; J: TRBJ1-2; CDR3: CASTWTGSYGYTF; DNA: TGTGCCAGCACCTGGACAGGGAGCTATGGCTACACCTTC
D: TRBD1; V: TRBV19; size: NA; J: TRBJ1-6; CDR3: CASSNRGENSPLHF; DNA: TGTGCCAGTAGTAACAGGGGGGAGAATTCACCCCTCCACTTT
D: NA; V: TRBV5-1; size: few; J: TRBJ1-1; CDR3: CASQTSGGLTEAFF; DNA: TGCGCCAGCCAGACCTCGGGAGGCCTCACTGAAGCTTTCTTT
D: NA; V: TRBV28; size: NA; J: TRBJ1-5; CDR3: CASSQQLGSNQPQHF; DNA: TGTGCCAGCAGCCAACAGTTAGGCAGCAATCAGCCCCAGCATTTT
D: NA; V: TRBV5-5; size: NA; J: TRBJ1-5; CDR3: CASSGDISTNNQPQHF; DNA: TGTGCCAGCAGCGGGGACATCTCAACGAACAATCAGCCCCAGCATTTT
D: NA; V: TRBV21-1; size: NA; J: TRBJ1-1; CDR3: CASPGQYTEAFF; DNA: TGTGCCAGCCCCGGACAGTATACTGAAGCTTTCTTT
D: NA; V: TRBV6-5; size: once; J: TRBJ1-1; CDR3: CASSWGGNTEAFF; DNA: TGTGCCAGTTCCTGGGGGGGGAACACTGAAGCTTTCTTT
D: NA; V: TRBV6-4; size: NA; J: TRBJ2-5; CDR3: CASSTNYHETQYF; DNA: TGTGCCAGCAGTACCAACTATCACGAGACCCAGTACTTC
D: TRBD2; V: TRBV28; size: once; J: TRBJ2-4; CDR3: CASSLGAGGYIQYF; DNA: TGTGCCAGCAGTTTAGGCGCGGGAGGGTACATTCAGTACTTC
D: TRBD1; V: TRBV28; size: NA; J: TRBJ1-2; CDR3: CASSSPGGRGGYTF; DNA: TGTGCCAGCAGTTCACCAGGGGGGCGTGGTGGCTACACCTTC
D: TRBD1; V: TRBV28; size: NA; J: TRBJ1-2; CDR3: CASSPSTGSYGGYTF; DNA: TGTGCCAGCAGTCCGTCGACAGGGAGCTATGGAGGCTACACCTTC
D: NA; V: TRBV11-2; size: NA; J: TRBJ2-3; CDR3: CASSLVGGADTQYF; DNA: TGTGCCAGCAGCTTAGTCGGGGGAGCGGATACGCAGTATTTT
D: TRBD2; V: TRBV5-1; size: NA; J: TRBJ2-5; CDR3: CASSLVAGGTIGETQYF; DNA: TGCGCCAGCAGCTTGGTGGCGGGGGGCACAATAGGAGAGACCCAGTACTTC
D: NA; V: TRBV2; size: NA; J: TRBJ2-7; CDR3: CASKTAAGDFEQYF; DNA: TGTGCCAGCAAAACCGCCGCCGGGGACTTCGAGCAGTACTTC
D: TRBD2; V: TRBV7-3; size: NA; J: TRBJ2-3; CDR3: CASSFVREPTDTQYF; DNA: TGTGCCAGCAGCTTTGTGCGGGAGCCCACAGATACGCAGTATTTT
D: NA; V: TRBV9; size: NA; J: TRBJ1-1; CDR3: CASSVLGVGSEAFF; DNA: TGTGCCAGCAGCGTATTAGGGGTTGGATCTGAAGCTTTCTTT
D: NA; V: TRBV7-6; size: NA; J: TRBJ2-7; CDR3: CASSLRDSNYEQYF; DNA: TGTGCCAGCAGCCTAAGGGACTCGAACTACGAGCAGTACTTC
D: NA; V: TRBV28; size: once; J: TRBJ2-5; CDR3: CASSLFPEETQYF; DNA: TGTGCCAGCAGTTTATTCCCCGAGGAGACCCAGTACTTC
D: TRBD1; V: TRBV23-1; size: many; J: TRBJ1-3; CDR3: CASSQSRTGGALEVPSTRNTIYF; DNA: TGCGCCAGCAGTCAATCCCGGACAGGGGGCGCATTGGAAGTCCCGTCGACTCGAAACACCATATATTTT
D: TRBD2; V: TRBV6-2/TRBV6-3; size: NA; J: TRBJ2-2; CDR3: CASSWAGTSGGELFF; DNA: TGTGCCAGCAGTTGGGCCGGGACTAGCGGCGGGGAGCTGTTTTTT
D: TRBD1; V: TRBV3-1/TRBV3-2; size: NA; J: TRBJ2-7; CDR3: CASSQDPDGTVRYEQYF; DNA: TGTGCCAGCAGCCAAGACCCAGACGGGACAGTTAGGTACGAGCAGTACTTC
D: TRBD2; V: TRBV5-1; size: once; J: TRBJ2-1; CDR3: CASSEGLAGPANEQFF; DNA: TGCGCCAGCAGCGAGGGACTAGCGGGTCCGGCGAATGAGCAGTTCTTC
D: NA; V: TRBV15; size: NA; J: TRBJ1-5; CDR3: CATSNERYSNQPQHF; DNA: TGTGCCACCAGCAATGAGAGGTATAGCAATCAGCCCCAGCATTTT
D: NA; V: TRBV7-2; size: NA; J: TRBJ2-7; CDR3: CASSLFGDLRRAYEQYF; DNA: TGTGCCAGCAGCTTATTCGGTGATCTGCGTCGGGCCTACGAGCAGTACTTC
D: NA; V: TRBV27; size: NA; J: TRBJ2-7; CDR3: CASSPTWGAYEQYF; DNA: TGTGCCAGCAGTCCCACATGGGGGGCCTACGAGCAGTACTTC
D: TRBD1; V: TRBV6-5; size: NA; J: TRBJ1-4; CDR3: CASRNGQGRIKKLFF; DNA: TGTGCCAGCAGGAACGGACAGGGGCGAATAAAAAAACTGTTTTTT
D: TRBD2; V: TRBV3-1/TRBV3-2; size: NA; J: TRBJ2-4; CDR3: CASSLAGENIQYF; DNA: TGTGCCAGCAGCCTAGCGGGAGAAAACATTCAGTACTTC
D: TRBD2; V: TRBV14; size: NA; J: TRBJ2-3; CDR3: CASSHPGLAGGDTQYF; DNA: TGTGCCAGCAGCCACCCGGGACTAGCGGGGGGAGATACGCAGTATTTT
D: NA; V: TRBV2; size: NA; J: TRBJ2-7; CDR3: CASHTIRGTYEQYF; DNA: TGTGCCAGCCACACGATTAGGGGTACTTACGAGCAGTACTTC
D: NA; V: TRBV19; size: NA; J: TRBJ2-5; CDR3: CASTMPGQETQYF; DNA: TGTGCCAGCACGATGCCCGGCCAAGAGACCCAGTACTTC
D: TRBD1; V: TRBV7-2; size: few; J: TRBJ2-7; CDR3: CASRVSPTGRTYEQYF; DNA: TGTGCCAGCCGGGTTTCCCCGACAGGGCGCACCTACGAGCAGTACTTC
D: TRBD1; V: TRBV28; size: NA; J: TRBJ2-7; CDR3: CASSRGQGEQYF; DNA: TGTGCCAGCAGCCGAGGACAGGGGGAGCAGTACTTC
D: TRBD2; V: TRBV19; size: NA; J: TRBJ2-3; CDR3: CASSMRLAGVTDTQYF; DNA: TGTGCCAGTAGTATGAGGCTAGCGGGAGTGACAGATACGCAGTATTTT
D: NA; V: TRBV6-5; size: NA; J: TRBJ2-7; CDR3: CASSRTAAYEQYF; DNA: TGTGCCAGCAGTCGGACAGCCGCTTACGAGCAGTACTTC
D: TRBD1; V: TRBV6-4; size: NA; J: TRBJ1-2; CDR3: CASRASGTDYGYTF; DNA: TGTGCCAGCAGAGCGTCCGGGACAGACTATGGCTACACCTTC
D: NA; V: TRBV19; size: once; J: TRBJ1-2; CDR3: CASSVGIYGYTF; DNA: TGTGCCAGTAGTGTCGGTATCTATGGCTACACCTTC
D: NA; V: TRBV27; size: once; J: TRBJ1-2; CDR3: CASSLQGRPLEGYTF; DNA: TGTGCCAGCAGTTTGCAGGGTCGTCCGCTAGAGGGCTACACCTTC
D: NA; V: TRBV5-1; size: NA; J: TRBJ1-1; CDR3: CASSSPRGGNTEAFF; DNA: TGCGCCAGCAGCTCGCCCCGGGGGGGGAACACTGAAGCTTTCTTT
D: NA; V: TRBV27; size: NA; J: TRBJ2-3; CDR3: CASSSLGGARSNTQYF; DNA: TGTGCCAGCAGTTCTCTTGGGGGGGCTAGATCAAATACGCAGTATTTT
D: NA; V: TRBV28; size: NA; J: TRBJ1-1; CDR3: CASVQGVITEAFF; DNA: TGTGCCAGCGTACAGGGTGTCATCACTGAAGCTTTCTTT
D: TRBD1; V: TRBV2; size: NA; J: TRBJ1-5; CDR3: CASSEQGQGNQPQHF; DNA: TGTGCCAGCAGTGAACAGGGACAGGGAAATCAGCCCCAGCATTTT
D: TRBD1; V: TRBV9; size: NA; J: TRBJ2-3; CDR3: CASSVGTGGSTDTQYF; DNA: TGTGCCAGCAGCGTTGGGACAGGCGGGAGCACAGATACGCAGTATTTT
D: TRBD2; V: TRBV27; size: NA; J: TRBJ2-3; CDR3: CASSSLAGYTDTQYF; DNA: TGTGCCAGCAGTTCCCTAGCGGGATACACAGATACGCAGTATTTT
D: NA; V: TRBV24-1; size: NA; J: TRBJ1-2; CDR3: CATSDTGSGYTF; DNA: TGTGCCACCAGTGATACAGGGAGCGGCTACACCTTC
D: NA; V: TRBV6-5; size: NA; J: TRBJ1-1; CDR3: CASSPHRENTEAFF; DNA: TGTGCCAGCAGCCCCCACAGGGAGAACACTGAAGCTTTCTTT
D: NA; V: TRBV29-1; size: NA; J: TRBJ2-4; CDR3: CSGRRGNIQYF; DNA: TGCAGCGGGAGGAGGGGAAACATTCAGTACTTC
D: TRBD1; V: TRBV6-1; size: NA; J: TRBJ1-1; CDR3: CASRIPTGVRTEAFF; DNA: TGTGCCAGCAGGATACCGACAGGGGTTAGGACTGAAGCTTTCTTT
D: TRBD1; V: TRBV5-1; size: NA; J: TRBJ1-2; CDR3: CASSLDRGNYGYTF; DNA: TGCGCCAGCAGCTTGGACAGGGGTAACTATGGCTACACCTTC